This passage covers 2 T cell receptor beta chains from one sample sequenced in a study of cytomegalovirus exposure and HLA in healthy donors. The study ran its PCR with 60 Vbeta and 13 Jbeta primers. Sequencing used immunoSEQ multiplex PCR; TCRdb keeps in-frame clones, though not all of them. This table has 170,000 or so clones, under 80% appearing once. The sequencing input was PBMCs. The receptor set was obtained from a woman aged 25 to 39 in good health and CMV-seronegative.

This clone was recorded a few times. This CDR3 is CASSLDEGVNTEAFF. CDR3 nucleotides: TGCGCCAGCAGCTTGGACGAGGGGGTGAACACTGAAGCTTTCTTT. The chain couples TRBV5-1 to TRBJ1-1; D is possibly TRBD1 (6 bases). V dropped 0 bases and J dropped 0 bases, with 9 bases sitting between them. This CDR3 contains 15 residues. The V gene's germline CDR1 is SGHRS and CDR2 YFSETQ.

The rearrangement joins TRBV4-2 to TRBJ2-5; 8 bases line up with TRBD2. J gave up 5 bases and V 1 base, and 6 bases lay outside the gene matches. The germline CDR1 and CDR2 sequences are LGHNA and YNFKEQ. CDR3 length: 15 residues. CDR3 sequence: CASSQVGAGVETQYF. CDR3 sequence (DNA): TGTGCCAGCAGCCAAGTGGGAGCGGGGGTGGAGACCCAGTACTTC.